The rows below give T cell receptor beta chains drawn from one sample of a study of T cells after yellow fever vaccination. TCRdb used MiXCR to reprocess the 5' RACE reads, holding one entry per CDR3 protein. The sample includes some 350,000 distinct CDR3 sequences, roughly 4.3% of them seen just once. The starting material was PBMCs, obtained 5 days after the yellow fever booster vaccination. Receptor source: a man aged 18 to 30 who received the YFV17D yellow fever vaccine. CDR3s include the opening cysteine and the closing phenylalanine or tryptophan. The D gene is left open where the match is weak. Clone size is given for some rows only: seen once, a few or many times, or a class if the clone is expanded.

TGTGCCAGCAGCTTCTATGGACAGGGTCGGGGAAAGAACATTCAGTACTTC	CASSFYGQGRGKNIQYF	TRBD1	many	TRBJ2-4	TRBV7-9
TGTGCCTGGAGCCGCCGGGACAGGGGGCACACAGATACGCAGTATTTT	CAWSRRDRGHTDTQYF	TRBD1	NA	TRBJ2-3	TRBV30
TGTGCCAGCAGCGTCAGGGGGCTCAGCACAGATACGCAGTATTTT	CASSVRGLSTDTQYF	TRBD1	few	TRBJ2-3	TRBV7-9
TGCGCCAGCAGCTTCCAGGGCAACGGGGAGCTGTTTTTT	CASSFQGNGELFF	NA	many	TRBJ2-2	TRBV5-1
TGTGCCAGCAGTTTCAGCCTTCCTGGGGGCTACACCTTC	CASSFSLPGGYTF	NA	few	TRBJ1-2	TRBV12-3/TRBV12-4
TGCAGCGTCCAACAGGGGGATCAGCCCCAGCATTTT	CSVQQGDQPQHF	TRBD1	few	TRBJ1-5	TRBV29-1
TGTGCCAGCAGCCTCAGGGGGCAGGGGACAGATACGCAGTATTTT	CASSLRGQGTDTQYF	TRBD1	few	TRBJ2-3	TRBV7-6
TGTGCTAGTGGCGCGACAGGACGGAACACTGAAGCTTTCTTT	CASGATGRNTEAFF	NA	few	TRBJ1-1	TRBV12-5
TGCGCCAGCAGCCTCGGACAGGTACTAACCTACAATGAGCAGTTCTTC	CASSLGQVLTYNEQFF	TRBD1	NA	TRBJ2-1	TRBV5-1
TGTGCCAGCAGTTCCCATCCCACAGGGGAGAACACTGAAGCTTTCTTT	CASSSHPTGENTEAFF	TRBD1	NA	TRBJ1-1	TRBV6-6
TGTGCCAGCAGCCAACGATCGGGACCGACCTCTGGAAACACCATATATTTT	CASSQRSGPTSGNTIYF	NA	few	TRBJ1-3	TRBV4-2
TGTGCCAGCAGCGTTGGGGGAGACGCCTACGAGCAGTACTTC	CASSVGGDAYEQYF	NA	many	TRBJ2-7	TRBV9
TGCAGCGTTCTGGACGGGTACGGGGAGCTGTTTTTT	CSVLDGYGELFF	NA	NA	TRBJ2-2	TRBV29-1
TGTGCCAGCAGCTTCGATCCCGGCAATGAGCAGTTCTTC	CASSFDPGNEQFF	NA	few	TRBJ2-1	TRBV7-6
TGTGCCAGCAGCCGTTCCCCGAGGACTGACTACAATGAGCAGTTCTTC	CASSRSPRTDYNEQFF	NA	many	TRBJ2-1	TRBV7-6
TGTGCCAGCAGTGTGTCCCCGGCCTACGAGCAGTACTTC	CASSVSPAYEQYF	NA	few	TRBJ2-7	TRBV2
TGCGCCAGCAGCTTGATGTCGGATCAAGAGACCCAGTACTTC	CASSLMSDQETQYF	NA	few	TRBJ2-5	TRBV5-1
TGTGCCAGCAGGGGGGTGGGGGCAGATACGCAGTATTTT	CASRGVGADTQYF	NA	many	TRBJ2-3	TRBV5-6
TGTGCCAGCAGGTTGGACAGACAAGAGACCCAGTACTTC	CASRLDRQETQYF	NA	NA	TRBJ2-5	TRBV6-5
TGTGCCAGCAGCCCCCGGGGGCGGGGGGCCGACTACAATGAGCAGTTCTTC	CASSPRGRGADYNEQFF	TRBD2	NA	TRBJ2-1	TRBV7-9
TGTGCCAGCAGTGAAGGAGGGTCCGATTTCTACGAGCAGTACTTC	CASSEGGSDFYEQYF	NA	many	TRBJ2-7	TRBV6-1
TGTGCCAGCAGCTTCCCTAGCGGGGGGCTCAATGAGCAGTTCTTC	CASSFPSGGLNEQFF	TRBD2	few	TRBJ2-1	TRBV5-4
TGTGCCAGCAGCCCGTGGCACTCTGGAAACACCATATATTTT	CASSPWHSGNTIYF	NA	many	TRBJ1-3	TRBV9
TGTGCCAGCAGCCCTACCACCGGGGAGCTGTTTTTT	CASSPTTGELFF	NA	many	TRBJ2-2	TRBV5-5
TGTGCCAGCAGTTCTGAACCCCCCGGACAGGGACTTCAGCCCCAGCATTTT	CASSSEPPGQGLQPQHF	TRBD1	few	TRBJ1-5	TRBV12-3/TRBV12-4
TGTGCCAGCTCACCAGGAGGATATGGAAACACCATATATTTT	CASSPGGYGNTIYF	NA	NA	TRBJ1-3	TRBV18
TGTGCCAGCAGCTTAGAAGGGGGGCGGAAGACCCAGTACTTC	CASSLEGGRKTQYF	NA	many	TRBJ2-5	TRBV7-2
TGTGCCAGCAGTGAATACAGGGGGCGAGAGACCCAGTACTTC	CASSEYRGRETQYF	TRBD1	NA	TRBJ2-5	TRBV6-1
TGCGCCAGCAGCTTGGCTAGAATCCCAGATACGCAGTATTTT	CASSLARIPDTQYF	NA	NA	TRBJ2-3	TRBV5-1